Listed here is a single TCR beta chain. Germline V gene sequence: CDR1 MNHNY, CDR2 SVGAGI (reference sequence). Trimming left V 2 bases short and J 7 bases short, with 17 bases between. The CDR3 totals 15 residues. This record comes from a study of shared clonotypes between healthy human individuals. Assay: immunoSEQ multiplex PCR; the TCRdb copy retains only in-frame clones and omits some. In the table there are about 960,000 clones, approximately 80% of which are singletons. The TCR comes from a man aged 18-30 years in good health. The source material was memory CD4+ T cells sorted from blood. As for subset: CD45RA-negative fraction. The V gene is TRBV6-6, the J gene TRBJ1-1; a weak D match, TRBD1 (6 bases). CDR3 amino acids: CASSYGPGAHSEAFF. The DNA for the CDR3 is TGTGCCAGCAGTTACGGTCCGGGGGCGCATAGTGAAGCTTTCTTT.